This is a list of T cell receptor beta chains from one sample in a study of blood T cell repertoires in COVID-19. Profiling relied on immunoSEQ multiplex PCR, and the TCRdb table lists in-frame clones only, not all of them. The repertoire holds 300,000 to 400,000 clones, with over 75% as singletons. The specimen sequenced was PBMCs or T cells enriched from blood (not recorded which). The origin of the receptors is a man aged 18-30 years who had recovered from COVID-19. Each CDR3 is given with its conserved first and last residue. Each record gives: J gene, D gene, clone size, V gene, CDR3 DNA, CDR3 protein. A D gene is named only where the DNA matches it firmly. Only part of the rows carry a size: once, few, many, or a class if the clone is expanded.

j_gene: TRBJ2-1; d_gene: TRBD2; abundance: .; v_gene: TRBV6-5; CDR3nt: TGTGCCAGCAGCCGCGGGACTAGCGGACCGAATGAGCAGTTCTTC; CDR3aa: CASSRGTSGPNEQFF
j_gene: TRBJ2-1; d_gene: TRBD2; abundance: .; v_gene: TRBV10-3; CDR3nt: TGTGCCATCAGCCCTAGCGGCAGCTCCTACAATGAGCAGTTCTTC; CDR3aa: CAISPSGSSYNEQFF
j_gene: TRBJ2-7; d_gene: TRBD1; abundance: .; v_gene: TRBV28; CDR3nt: TGTGCCAGCAGTTCGACAGGGGGCGGGTACGAGCAGTACTTC; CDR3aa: CASSSTGGGYEQYF
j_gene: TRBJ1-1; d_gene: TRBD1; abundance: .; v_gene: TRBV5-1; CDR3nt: TGCGCCAGCCGGGACAGGGGCCACACTGAAGCTTTCTTT; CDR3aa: CASRDRGHTEAFF
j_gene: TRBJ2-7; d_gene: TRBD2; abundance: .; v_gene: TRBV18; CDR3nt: TGTGCCAGCTCCGGGACTAGCGGGGGGAAAACCTCCTACGAGCAGTACTTC; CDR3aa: CASSGTSGGKTSYEQYF
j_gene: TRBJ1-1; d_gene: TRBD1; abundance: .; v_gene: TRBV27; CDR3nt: TGTGCCAGCAGTTTTCAGGGGGCCACTGAAGCTTTCTTT; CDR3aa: CASSFQGATEAFF
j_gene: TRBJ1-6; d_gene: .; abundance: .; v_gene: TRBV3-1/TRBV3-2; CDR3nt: TGTGCCAGCAGCCAAGATCCCGGGCGGGGGAATTCACCCCTCCACTTT; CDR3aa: CASSQDPGRGNSPLHF
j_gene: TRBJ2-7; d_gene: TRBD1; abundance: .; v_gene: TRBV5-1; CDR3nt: TGCGCCAGCAGCTTGACGTCAGGGGGATCGGACGAGCAGTACTTC; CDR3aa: CASSLTSGGSDEQYF
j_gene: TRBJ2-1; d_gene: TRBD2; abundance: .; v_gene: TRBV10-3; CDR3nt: TGTGCCATCAGAGCGGGAGGGTACAATGAGCAGTTCTTC; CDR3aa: CAIRAGGYNEQFF
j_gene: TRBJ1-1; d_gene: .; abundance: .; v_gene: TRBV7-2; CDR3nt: TGTGCCAGCAGCTTATGGGGGGGCACTGAAGCTTTCTTT; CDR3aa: CASSLWGGTEAFF
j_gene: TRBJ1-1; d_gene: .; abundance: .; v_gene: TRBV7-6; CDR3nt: TGTGCCAGCAGCCCGGGAGACGGGGGGGCTTTCTTT; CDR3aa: CASSPGDGGAFF
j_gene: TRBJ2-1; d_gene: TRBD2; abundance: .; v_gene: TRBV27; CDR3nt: TGTGCCAGCAGTTTATCTAGCGGGTCCAATGAGCAGTTCTTC; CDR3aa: CASSLSSGSNEQFF
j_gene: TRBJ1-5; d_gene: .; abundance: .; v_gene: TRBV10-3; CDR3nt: TGTGCCATCAGTGGGGGGCATAGCAATCAGCCCCAGCATTTT; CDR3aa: CAISGGHSNQPQHF
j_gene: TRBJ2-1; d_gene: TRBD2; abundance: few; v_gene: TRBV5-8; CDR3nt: TGTGCCAGCAGCTCGCCCTTGGGGGGGGGACCCTACAATGAGCAGTTCTTC; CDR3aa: CASSSPLGGGPYNEQFF
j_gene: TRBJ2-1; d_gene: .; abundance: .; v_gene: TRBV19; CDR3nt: TGTGCCAGTAGCGCTGGCGAGGCTGGGTCCAATGAGCAGTTCTTC; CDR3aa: CASSAGEAGSNEQFF
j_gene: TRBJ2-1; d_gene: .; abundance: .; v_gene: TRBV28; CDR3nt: TGTGCCAGCAGTTTGGCAGGGTATGAGCAGTTCTTC; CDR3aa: CASSLAGYEQFF
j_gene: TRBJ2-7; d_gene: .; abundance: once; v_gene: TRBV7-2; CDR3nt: TGTGCCAGCAGCTTAGTGGCAGAAACATACGAGCAGTACTTC; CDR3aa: CASSLVAETYEQYF
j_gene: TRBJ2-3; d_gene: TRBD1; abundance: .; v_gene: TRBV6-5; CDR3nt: TGTGCCAGCAGTTACTCCCGGACAGGAATGCCGCAGTATTTT; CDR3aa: CASSYSRTGMPQYF
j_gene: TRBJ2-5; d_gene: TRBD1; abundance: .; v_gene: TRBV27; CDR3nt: TGTGCCAGCGGCCTCACAGGGGGCTTGAGGGACCAGTACTTC; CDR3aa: CASGLTGGLRDQYF
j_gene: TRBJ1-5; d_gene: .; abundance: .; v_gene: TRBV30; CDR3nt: TGTGCCTGGAGCCCAAACCGGGTTCAGCCCCAGCATTTT; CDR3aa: CAWSPNRVQPQHF
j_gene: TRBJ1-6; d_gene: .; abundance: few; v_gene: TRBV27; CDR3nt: TGTGCCAGCAGTTACGGGACAAACGGAAATTCACCCCTCCACTTT; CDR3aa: CASSYGTNGNSPLHF
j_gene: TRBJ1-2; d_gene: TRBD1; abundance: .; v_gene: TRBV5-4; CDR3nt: TGTGCCAGCAGCTTGGATTCCAGGGGGGGCTACACCTTC; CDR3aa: CASSLDSRGGYTF
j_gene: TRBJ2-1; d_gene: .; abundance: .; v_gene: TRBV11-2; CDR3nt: TGTGCCAGCAGCTTGGGCCTCTACAATGAGCAGTTCTTC; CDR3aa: CASSLGLYNEQFF
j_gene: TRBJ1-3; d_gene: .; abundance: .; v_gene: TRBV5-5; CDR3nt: TGTGCCAGCAGCTTGGCACCTACAGGGAATGGGAACACCATATATTTT; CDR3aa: CASSLAPTGNGNTIYF
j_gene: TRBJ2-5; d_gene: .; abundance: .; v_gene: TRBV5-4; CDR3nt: TGTGCCAGCAGCTTGTGGGGGGGGCGGCGGGAGACCCAGTACTTC; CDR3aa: CASSLWGGRRETQYF
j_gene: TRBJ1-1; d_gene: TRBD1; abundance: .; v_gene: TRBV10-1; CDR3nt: TGCGCCAGCAGCACCGACAGGGGGCGATCTGAAGCTTTCTTT; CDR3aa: CASSTDRGRSEAFF
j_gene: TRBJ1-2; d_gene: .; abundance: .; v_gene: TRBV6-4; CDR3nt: TGTGCCAGCAGTGACGGGGCGGGGGCGCGCGGCTACACCTTC; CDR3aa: CASSDGAGARGYTF
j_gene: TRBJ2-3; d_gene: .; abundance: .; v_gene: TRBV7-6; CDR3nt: TGTGCCAGCAGCTTAGCCCTCACCTCGGTAGATACGCAGTATTTT; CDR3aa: CASSLALTSVDTQYF
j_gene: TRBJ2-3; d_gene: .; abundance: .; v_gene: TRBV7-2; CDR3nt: TGTGCCAGCAGCTTCTGGGTGCTAGCGTCAGATACGCAGTATTTT; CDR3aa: CASSFWVLASDTQYF
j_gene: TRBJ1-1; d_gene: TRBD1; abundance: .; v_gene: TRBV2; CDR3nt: TGTGCCAGCAGTGAGGACAGGGGGCTACTGGGAGCTTTCTTT; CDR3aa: CASSEDRGLLGAFF
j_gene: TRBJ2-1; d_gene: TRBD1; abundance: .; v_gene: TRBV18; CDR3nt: TGTGCCAGCTCACCAGTGACAGGGCGGGATGAGCAGTTCTTC; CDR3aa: CASSPVTGRDEQFF
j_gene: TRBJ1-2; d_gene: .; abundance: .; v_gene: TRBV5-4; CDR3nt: TGTGCCAGCAGCTTAACAGGGAAGGGCTACACCTTC; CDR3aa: CASSLTGKGYTF
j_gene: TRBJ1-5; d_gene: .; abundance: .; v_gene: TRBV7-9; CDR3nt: TGTGCCAGCAGTTGGGCGGGGAGTAATCAGCCCCAGCATTTT; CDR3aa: CASSWAGSNQPQHF
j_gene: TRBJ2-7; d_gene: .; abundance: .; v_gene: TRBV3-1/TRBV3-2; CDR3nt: TGTGCCAGCAGCCAAGATGGGGCGGTACCCTACGAGCAGTACTTC; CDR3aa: CASSQDGAVPYEQYF
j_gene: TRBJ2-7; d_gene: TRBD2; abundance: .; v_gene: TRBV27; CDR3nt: TGTGCCAGCAGTTATTCGCTAGCGGGGGGCTACGAGCAGTACTTC; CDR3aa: CASSYSLAGGYEQYF
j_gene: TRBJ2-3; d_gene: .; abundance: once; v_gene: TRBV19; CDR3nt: TGTGCCAGTAGGGGGGGTCCGGGACGTACGCAGTATTTT; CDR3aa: CASRGGPGRTQYF
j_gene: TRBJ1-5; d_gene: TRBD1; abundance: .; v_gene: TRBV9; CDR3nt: TGTGCCAGCAGCCCTCTAGGGACAGGGGCCCAGCATTTT; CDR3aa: CASSPLGTGAQHF
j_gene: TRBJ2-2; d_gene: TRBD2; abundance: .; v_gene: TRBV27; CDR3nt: TGTGCCAGCAGGAACCTAGCGGGACGGGGTTGGGCCGGGGAGCTGTTTTTT; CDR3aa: CASRNLAGRGWAGELFF